A selection of T cell receptor beta chains follows, all from one sample in a study of blood T cell repertoires in COVID-19. Profiled with immunoSEQ multiplex PCR; TCRdb holds only in-frame clones, not every one. Among a few hundred thousand clones, about 90% were seen once, and the ten largest hold about 8%. What was sequenced was peripheral blood. The receptors come from a woman in her forties or fifties who had recovered from COVID-19. Both conserved end residues are part of each CDR3. The D gene is left open where the match is weak. The size of a clone is reported for some rows only, either as once, few or many, or as a class for expanded clones.

clone_size	d_call	v_call	j_call	cdr3_nt	cdr3_aa
.	.	TRBV23-1	TRBJ2-3	TGCGCCAGCAGTCCCCGGGCCAGGCAGGGAGATACGCAGTATTTT	CASSPRARQGDTQYF
.	.	TRBV11-3	TRBJ2-2	TGTGCCAACCGGCAGGGGTTCACCGGGGAGCTGTTTTTT	CANRQGFTGELFF
few	.	TRBV27	TRBJ1-2	TGTGCCAGCGTGGGGGGACCATCTTATGGCTACACCTTC	CASVGGPSYGYTF
.	TRBD1	TRBV7-9	TRBJ2-5	TGTGCCAGCAGCATGGGACAGGGGAATGGATATCAGGAGACCCAGTACTTC	CASSMGQGNGYQETQYF
.	.	TRBV24-1	TRBJ2-3	TGTGCCACCAGTACTGGCAGGGGAGCAGATACGCAGTATTTT	CATSTGRGADTQYF
.	.	TRBV28	TRBJ2-5	TGTGCCAGCATCCCCCTGCAGGGGTATCAAGAGACCCAGTACTTC	CASIPLQGYQETQYF
.	TRBD1	TRBV28	TRBJ1-1	TGTGCCAGCATCAAAAGGGGGACAGGGGGCAGTGAAGCTTTCTTT	CASIKRGTGGSEAFF
.	TRBD1	TRBV5-4	TRBJ2-2	TGTGCCAGCAGCCGTTCCCGGTCAGGGGGCAGCACCGGGGAGCTGTTTTTT	CASSRSRSGGSTGELFF
once	TRBD1	TRBV7-2	TRBJ2-3	TGTGCCAGCAGGCTTCACAGGGGGTCCGATACGCAGTATTTT	CASRLHRGSDTQYF
.	TRBD1	TRBV3-1/TRBV3-2	TRBJ1-5	TGTGCCAGCAGTGACAGGGCCCTGAACCAGCCCCAGCATTTT	CASSDRALNQPQHF
.	.	TRBV7-2	TRBJ1-5	TGTGCCAGCAGCTTAGTTGCTCGGGACTCGAGTCAGCCCCAGCATTTT	CASSLVARDSSQPQHF
few	.	TRBV29-1	TRBJ2-1	TGCAGCGTTTTCGTCCGGGGGAGCTATGAGCAGTTCTTC	CSVFVRGSYEQFF
.	.	TRBV30	TRBJ1-6	TGTGCCTACCGACCGCAACAGGGTCTTAATTCACCCCTCCACTTT	CAYRPQQGLNSPLHF
.	.	TRBV28	TRBJ1-6	TGTGCCAGCACAGTGGGGAGTTTTAATAATTCACCCCTCCACTTT	CASTVGSFNNSPLHF
once	.	TRBV19	TRBJ1-2	TGTGCCACCCAAGGCGGGCAAAGCTACACCTTC	CATQGGQSYTF
.	.	TRBV18	TRBJ1-6	TGTGCCAGCTCACCTACTACCGGTTACTTTAATAATTCACCCCTCCACTTT	CASSPTTGYFNNSPLHF
once	.	TRBV5-1	TRBJ1-1	TGCGCCAGCGCCCTACGAGTGGGGAATATACTTTCGGGGACTGAAGCTTTCTTT	CASALRVGNILSGTEAFF
.	TRBD2	TRBV6-2/TRBV6-3	TRBJ2-5	TGTGCCAGCAGTTACGGGTCAGAGGGAGCGGGAGCAGAGACCCAGTACTTC	CASSYGSEGAGAETQYF
.	TRBD2	TRBV15	TRBJ2-2	TGTGCCACCAGAAGATCGGGAGGGGGAGACACCGGGGAGCTGTTTTTT	CATRRSGGGDTGELFF
.	.	TRBV12-3/TRBV12-4	TRBJ2-5	TGTGCCAGCAGTTTAGGAGCATCCGAGACCCAGTACTTC	CASSLGASETQYF
.	.	TRBV4-2	TRBJ2-1	TGTGCCAGCAGCCAAGTGGTGGCAGGAGGGAGCTCCTACAATGAGCAGTTCTTC	CASSQVVAGGSSYNEQFF
.	TRBD1	TRBV5-1	TRBJ1-5	TGCGCCAGCAGCTTAACGACAGGGTACAATCAGCCCCAGCATTTT	CASSLTTGYNQPQHF
few	TRBD1	TRBV15	TRBJ2-5	TGTGCCACCAGCAGAGCGTTAACAGGGGGCCAAGAGACCCAGTACTTC	CATSRALTGGQETQYF
.	.	TRBV30	TRBJ1-3	TGTGCCTGGAGACGCAAAGGGGATGCTGGAAACACCATATATTTT	CAWRRKGDAGNTIYF
.	.	TRBV28	TRBJ1-2	TGTGCCAGCAGTTTAGAGACAGGAACTTTCCTCTATGGCTACACCTTC	CASSLETGTFLYGYTF
.	.	TRBV24-1	TRBJ1-5	TGTGCCAGAGGAGATGGCCCCCAGCATTTT	CARGDGPQHF
.	.	TRBV7-2	TRBJ1-2	TGTGCCAGCAGCTCGGAACAGCAAGCTAACTATGGCTACACCTTC	CASSSEQQANYGYTF
.	.	TRBV3-1/TRBV3-2	TRBJ1-2	TGTGCCAGCAGTCAAAATCAGGGACACAACTATGGCTACACCTTC	CASSQNQGHNYGYTF
.	TRBD1	TRBV3-1/TRBV3-2	TRBJ1-2	TGTGCCAGCAGCCAAGGGGACAGGGGGCGGGGGACTGCGATCGGCTACACCTTC	CASSQGDRGRGTAIGYTF
.	.	TRBV4-3	TRBJ1-2	TGCGCCAGCAGCCAAGATGAGCAGGGAAGGTATGGCTACACCTTC	CASSQDEQGRYGYTF
.	TRBD2	TRBV5-4	TRBJ2-1	TGTGCCAGCAGCTTGGGGACTAGCGGGTTCGATGAGCAGTTCTTC	CASSLGTSGFDEQFF
once	.	TRBV4-1	TRBJ2-2	TGCGCCAGCAGCCAAGATAAGGGGCTCAATTATTACACCGGGGAGCTGTTTTTT	CASSQDKGLNYYTGELFF
few	.	TRBV13	TRBJ2-2	TGTGCCAGCAGCTCCGAAGGTAGCGCGACGTTAAGAGGGGAGCTGTTTTTT	CASSSEGSATLRGELFF
.	.	TRBV4-2	TRBJ1-1	TGTGCCAGCAGCCAAGATCGGGCCAGGGAGAACACTGAAGCTTTCTTT	CASSQDRARENTEAFF
few	TRBD1	TRBV4-2	TRBJ2-5	TGTGCCAGCAGCAAGGGACAGGGAAGAGAGACCCAGTACTTC	CASSKGQGRETQYF
once	.	TRBV4-2	TRBJ2-3	TGTGCCAGCAGATATGAAGCGAGACTTTCCACAGATACGCAGTATTTT	CASRYEARLSTDTQYF
.	TRBD2	TRBV5-1	TRBJ2-7	TGCGCCAGCAGCACAACTAGCGGGAGTTGGTACGAGCAGTACTTC	CASSTTSGSWYEQYF
few	TRBD2	TRBV30	TRBJ2-3	TGTGCCTGGAGTCCAAAAACTAGCGGGGTACCCACAGATACGCAGTATTTT	CAWSPKTSGVPTDTQYF
.	.	TRBV27	TRBJ2-3	TGTGCCAGCAGTTCTCCGACAGGGAGGGATACGCAGTATTTT	CASSSPTGRDTQYF
.	TRBD1	TRBV5-1	TRBJ2-1	TGCGCCAGCAGCTTGGGGGAGGACAGGGTTAACAATGAGCAGTTCTTC	CASSLGEDRVNNEQFF